The 4 T cell receptor beta chains below were found in one sample sequenced in a study of cytomegalovirus exposure and HLA in healthy donors. PCR employed 60 Vbeta and 13 Jbeta primers. Clones were read by immunoSEQ multiplex PCR, and TCRdb kept only the in-frame ones, dropping some. The repertoire holds 90,000 to 150,000 clones, with 60% to 85% as singletons. The sample comprised PBMCs. The receptors shown here come from a woman in her twenties or thirties in good health and CMV-seropositive.

The rearrangement joins TRBV29-1 to TRBJ2-7, with D possibly matching TRBD2 (7 bases). Trimming took 4 bases from V and 3 from J, leaving 19 bases between them. Germline V lookup: CDR1 SQVTM, CDR2 ANQGSEA. CDR3 length: 15 residues. Here the CDR3 reads CSVGGKRDNNYEQYF. The CDR3 DNA sequence: TGCAGCGTTGGGGGAAAGCGGGACAACAACTACGAGCAGTACTTC.

The chain combines TRBV7-6 with TRBJ2-1, with D hard to call. The V gene's germline CDR1 is SGHVS and CDR2 FNYEAQ. The CDR3 is made up of 13 amino acids. Trimming stripped 5 bases from V and 9 bases from J, with 14 bases between. CDR3 in amino acids: CASSLTNVREQFF. The CDR3 nucleotides read TGTGCCAGCAGCCTGACAAATGTACGTGAGCAGTTCTTC.

V gene TRBV28 combines with J gene TRBJ2-7, with TRBD1 identical over 7 bases. From germline, CDR1 is MDHEN and CDR2 SYDVKM. The CDR3 runs 13 residues. The J segment lost 1 base and the V segment lost 8 bases, leaving 5 bases of the junction unmatched. This chain's CDR3 is CASAGDSSYEQYF. The CDR3 DNA reads as TGTGCCAGCGCAGGGGACAGTTCCTACGAGCAGTACTTC.

The rearrangement joins TRBV7-7 to TRBJ2-7; the match to TRBD2 covers 7 bases. J lost 0 bases, V lost 2 bases, and 4 bases had no gene match. The CDR3 sequence is 15 residues long. CDR1 and CDR2 from the germline V gene are SSHAT and FNYEAQ (reference sequence). In nucleotides, the CDR3 is TGTGCCAGCAGCTTAACTAGCGATTTCTCCTACGAGCAGTACTTC. This encodes CASSLTSDFSYEQYF. The full variable domain, with the rest looked up from reference TRBV7-7 and TRBJ2-7, is GAGVSQSPRYKVTKRGQDVTLRCDPISSHATLYWYQQALGQGPEFLTYFNYEAQPDKSGLPSDRFSAERPEGSISTLTIQRTEQRDSAMYRCASSLTSDFSYEQYFGPGTRLTVT.